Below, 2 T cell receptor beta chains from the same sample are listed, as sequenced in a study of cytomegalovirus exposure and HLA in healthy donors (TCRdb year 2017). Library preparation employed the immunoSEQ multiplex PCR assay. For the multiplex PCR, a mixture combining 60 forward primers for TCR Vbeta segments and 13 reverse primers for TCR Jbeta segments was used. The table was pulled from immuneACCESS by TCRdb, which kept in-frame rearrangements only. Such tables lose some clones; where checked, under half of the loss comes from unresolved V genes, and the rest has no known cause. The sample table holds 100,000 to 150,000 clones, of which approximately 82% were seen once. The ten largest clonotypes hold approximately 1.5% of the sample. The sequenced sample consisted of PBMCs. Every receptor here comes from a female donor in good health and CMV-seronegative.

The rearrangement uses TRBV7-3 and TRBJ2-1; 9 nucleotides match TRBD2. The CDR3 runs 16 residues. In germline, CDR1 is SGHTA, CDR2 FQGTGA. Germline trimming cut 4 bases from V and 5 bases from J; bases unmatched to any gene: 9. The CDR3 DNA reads TGTGCCAGCAGCTGGGGACTAGCCCCTGGGGACAATGAGCAGTTCTTC. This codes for CASSWGLAPGDNEQFF.

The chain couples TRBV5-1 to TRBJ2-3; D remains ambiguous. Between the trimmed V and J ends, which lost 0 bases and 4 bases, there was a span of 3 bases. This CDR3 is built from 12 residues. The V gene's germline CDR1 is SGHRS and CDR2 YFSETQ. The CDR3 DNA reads TGCGCCAGCAGCTTGGGCGCAGATACGCAGTATTTT. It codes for CASSLGADTQYF.